This TCR beta chain was retrieved from a study of control samples from healthy donors and cancer patients. Repertoires were generated with immunoSEQ multiplex PCR, while TCRdb's copy carries only in-frame clones and drops some. This repertoire shows around 140,000 clones, 85% to 90% found once; its top ten account for roughly 8%. The receptor's source is a man aged 45 to 65 with head and neck cancer. Specimen: PBMCs.

CDR3: CASTSTGENTEAFF. The CDR3 DNA follows: TGCGCCAGCACCTCGACAGGTGAGAACACTGAAGCTTTCTTT. The chain links TRBV5-1 to TRBJ1-1, with a weak D call TRBD1 (6 bases). The CDR3 runs to 14 residues. Germline V CDR1 and CDR2: SGHRS, YFSETQ. V was clipped by 6 bases and J by 1 base, with 13 bases between them.